Presented here are 22 T cell receptor beta chains from one specimen sequenced in a study of T cell responses to AZD1222 COVID-19 vaccine. Only in-frame clones appear in the TCRdb table, and some are missing; sequencing was by immunoSEQ multiplex PCR. The data show roughly 140,000 clones, under 95% seen once. The source was peripheral blood, collected on day 0 of MenACWY control vaccination. Every receptor here comes from an adult in good health.

V is TRBV18 and J is TRBJ2-3; TRBD2 matches at 14 bases. CDR1 KGHSH and CDR2 LQKENI come from the germline V gene. Trimming at V came to 4 bases and at J to 1 base, leaving 4 bases not matched to a gene. The CDR3 totals 17 residues. The CDR3 is CASSLGTSGSGTDTQYF. The DNA of the CDR3 is TGTGCCAGCTCACTAGGGACTAGCGGGAGCGGCACAGATACGCAGTATTTT.

This chain links TRBV7-8 with TRBJ1-4; D is ambiguous. The V gene's germline CDR1 is SGHVS and CDR2 FQNEAQ. The germline V and J ends were trimmed by 5 bases and 6 bases, with 16 bases remaining between them. The CDR3 runs 15 residues. This CDR3 is CASSERPGRDEKLFF. In nucleotides, the CDR3 is TGTGCCAGCAGCGAGAGGCCAGGCCGTGATGAAAAACTGTTTTTT.

This clone was seen once. The V call is TRBV6-5, the J call TRBJ2-7, with 12 bases lining up with TRBD1. V lost 5 bases and J lost 4; bases outside the gene matches: 3. CDR3 size: 14 residues. Germline lookup yields CDR1 MNHEY and CDR2 SVGAGI. This CDR3 is CASSRGQGAYEQYF. In DNA form, the CDR3 reads TGTGCCAGCAGTCGGGGACAGGGGGCTTACGAGCAGTACTTC.

V and J are TRBV27 and TRBJ1-1; D remains ambiguous. This CDR3 has 15 amino acids. Germline V gene sequence: CDR1 MNHEY, CDR2 SMNVEV (reference sequence). Trimming pared 3 bases from V and 6 bases from J, leaving 17 bases between. As DNA, the CDR3 is TGTGCCAGCAGTTTTGTATCGGGGAAGGTGGCTGAAGCTTTCTTT. It codes for CASSFVSGKVAEAFF.

The rearrangement joins TRBV6-5 to TRBJ1-5; TRBD1 aligns across 10 bases. V trimming: 6 bases; J trimming: 2 bases; junction bases outside the gene matches: 4. The CDR3 spans 15 residues. Germline V gives CDR1 MNHEY, CDR2 SVGAGI. The CDR3 protein is CASSRQGAGNQPQHF. The CDR3 nucleotides are TGTGCCAGCAGCAGACAGGGGGCGGGCAATCAGCCCCAGCATTTT.

The V gene is TRBV19, the J gene TRBJ2-7; TRBD2 aligns across 12 bases. Germline loops: CDR1 LNHDA, CDR2 SQIVND (reference sequence). The CDR3 extends over 16 amino acids. The J segment lost 5 bases and the V segment lost 3 bases, leaving 8 bases of the junction unmatched. In nucleotides, the CDR3 is TGTGCCAGTAGTATTGCGGCTAGCGGGAGGGCAGACGAGCAGTACTTC. Its protein is CASSIAASGRADEQYF.

Here the CDR3 DNA reads TGTGCCAGCAGGCCTTATGAAAAACTGTTTTTT. Translating it yields CASRPYEKLFF. V is TRBV6-4 and J is TRBJ1-4; D not resolved. Germline V CDR1 and CDR2: MRHNA, SNTAGT. V was cut by 6 bases and J by 6 bases, with 5 bases left in between. This CDR3 spans 11 amino acids.

The V and J genes are TRBV10-2 and TRBJ2-5; TRBD2 matches at 9 bases. CDR3 size: 15 residues. Trimming cost V 3 bases and J 3 bases; bases outside gene matches: 5. Per the germline V gene, CDR1 is WSHSY and CDR2 is SAAADI. CDR3 region: CASSDSSGIKETQYF. The CDR3 nucleotides are TGCGCCAGCAGTGATTCTAGCGGGATTAAAGAGACCCAGTACTTC.

This sequence joins TRBV28 and TRBJ1-4; possible D gene TRBD1, 5 bases. V was pared by 8 bases and J by 7 bases, with 17 bases between. Germline V gives CDR1 MDHEN, CDR2 SYDVKM. The CDR3 covers 14 residues. The CDR3: CASGGLQGSEKLFF. DNA for the CDR3: TGTGCCAGCGGAGGACTTCAGGGTAGTGAAAAACTGTTTTTT. Full variable domain (outside the CDR3, taken from reference TRBV28 and TRBJ1-4): DVKVTQSSRYLVKRTGEKVFLECVQDMDHENMFWYRQDPGLGLRLIYFSYDVKMKEKGDIPEGYSVSREKKERFSLILESASTNQTSMYLCASGGLQGSEKLFFGSGTQLSVL.

This chain connects TRBV5-1 to TRBJ1-4; tentatively, D is TRBD1 (5 bases). The germline V gene has CDR1 SGHRS and CDR2 YFSETQ. V lost 2 bases and J 7 bases, leaving 12 bases between the germline ends. The length of the CDR3 is 14 residues. The CDR3 region is CASSFLGQGEKLFF. The CDR3 DNA follows: TGCGCCAGCAGCTTTTTGGGGCAGGGTGAAAAACTGTTTTTT. The whole variable domain, remainder taken from reference TRBV5-1 and TRBJ1-4, is KAGVTQTPRYLIKTRGQQVTLSCSPISGHRSVSWYQQTPGQGLQFLFEYFSETQRNKGNFPGRFSGRQFSNSRSEMNVSTLELGDSALYLCASSFLGQGEKLFFGSGTQLSVL.

The chain combines TRBV14 with TRBJ1-1; D is undetermined. Germline lookup yields CDR1 SGHDN and CDR2 FVKESK. The germline V and J ends were trimmed by 6 bases and 4 bases, with 12 bases remaining between them. This CDR3 is built from 13 residues. The CDR3 region is CASRADGATEAFF. The CDR3 DNA is TGTGCCAGCAGGGCGGATGGCGCCACTGAAGCTTTCTTT.

The rearrangement joins TRBV29-1 to TRBJ1-5, with D unresolved. Germline CDR1 and CDR2: SQVTM and ANQGSEA. This CDR3 is 12 amino acids long. Trimming took off 5 bases at V and 3 bases at J, with 8 bases between the two ends. The DNA of the CDR3 is TGCAGCGTTTGGGTTGCCAATCAGCCCCAGCATTTT. Protein sequence: CSVWVANQPQHF.

This clone was observed a single time. This chain connects TRBV5-4 to TRBJ2-2, with 12 bases aligning to TRBD1. V shed 4 bases, J shed 4 bases, and the junction held 2 bases outside the gene matches. The CDR3 sequence is 15 residues long. Per germline, CDR1 SGHNT and CDR2 YYREEE (reference sequence). This CDR3 is CASSRDRGRTGELFF. CDR3 nucleotides: TGTGCCAGCAGCCGGGACAGGGGGCGCACCGGGGAGCTGTTTTTT.

The CDR3 loop reads CASSQESGTGGYTIYF. The CDR3 nucleotides read TGTGCCAGCAGCCAAGAGAGTGGGACAGGGGGCTACACCATATATTTT. The chain recombines TRBV3-1 (or the pseudogene TRBV3-2) with TRBJ1-3; 12 nucleotides line up with TRBD1. Germline lookup yields CDR1 LGHDT and CDR2 YNNKEL (reference sequence). V lost 0 bases to trimming and J lost 8 bases; unmatched junction nucleotides: 5. This CDR3 is 16 amino acids long.

V is TRBV9 and J is TRBJ2-7; D unresolved. The CDR3 is 14 amino acids. Trimming removed 3 bases from V and 0 bases from J, with 10 bases in between. In germline, CDR1 is SGDLS, CDR2 YYNGEE. For the CDR3, the DNA is TGTGCCAGCAGCGCCACGGGCAACTCCTACGAGCAGTACTTC. It codes for CASSATGNSYEQYF.

The chain has TRBV5-4 and TRBJ2-7, with D perhaps TRBD2 (5 bases). This CDR3 is 13 amino acids long. Between the trimmed V and J ends, which lost 1 base and 5 bases, there was a span of 10 bases. Per the germline V gene, CDR1 is SGHNT and CDR2 is YYREEE (reference sequence). CDR3 bases: TGTGCCAGCAGCTTGTTGGCGGGTAACGAGCAGTACTTC. Translated: CASSLLAGNEQYF.

The chain carries TRBV7-2 and TRBJ1-2; unclear D gene. Trimming left V 3 bases short and J 7 bases short, with 12 bases between. Germline assignment: CDR1 SGHTA and CDR2 FQGNSA. This CDR3 region has 13 residues. The CDR3 sequence: CASSFTPAAGYTF. The CDR3 DNA reads TGTGCCAGCAGCTTTACCCCGGCGGCTGGCTACACCTTC.

The chain employs TRBV6-5 and TRBJ2-7, with D unresolved. CDR1 and CDR2 from the germline V gene are MNHEY and SVGAGI. The CDR3 is 10 amino acids. V was pared by 7 bases and J by 5 bases, with 6 bases between. CDR3 in amino acids: CASKGNEQYF. CDR3 DNA: TGTGCCAGCAAAGGGAACGAGCAGTACTTC.

The chain has TRBV6-1 and TRBJ1-1; 7 nucleotides line up with TRBD1. The V gene end was trimmed by 3 bases and the J gene end by 10 bases; junction bases not matched to a gene: 5. Germline V lookup: CDR1 MNHNS, CDR2 SASEGT. The CDR3 covers 12 residues. Here the CDR3 reads CASSDPTGRAFF. CDR3 DNA sequence: TGTGCCAGCAGTGACCCGACAGGGCGAGCTTTCTTT.

CDR3 in DNA: TGTGCCAGTAGTATAGGAGGCCTATCTGGGTATGGCTACACCTTC. Translating it yields CASSIGGLSGYGYTF. The J gene is TRBJ1-2, the V gene TRBV19; D not resolved. V gave up 1 base and J gave up 5 bases, with 14 bases separating them. The CDR3 sequence is 15 residues long. The germline V gene encodes CDR1 LNHDA and CDR2 SQIVND (reference sequence).

V gene TRBV11-2 combines with J gene TRBJ2-1, with unresolved D. V lost 1 base and J lost 3, with 4 bases in between. The CDR3 length is 13 residues. Germline CDR1 is SGHAT and CDR2 is FQNNGV. CDR3 nucleotide sequence: TGTGCCAGCAGCTTAGGCTACTACAATGAGCAGTTCTTC. This gives the protein CASSLGYYNEQFF. Combining the CDR3 with reference TRBV11-2 and TRBJ2-1 gives the whole variable domain EAGVAQSPRYKIIEKRQSVAFWCNPISGHATLYWYQQILGQGPKLLIQFQNNGVVDDSQLPKDRFSAERLKGVDSTLKIQPAKLEDSAVYLCASSLGYYNEQFFGPGTRLTVL.

The chain recombines TRBV7-8 with TRBJ1-2; no reliable D call. Germline-derived CDR1 and CDR2 are SGHVS and FQNEAQ. The CDR3 contains 15 residues. Deletions cut 5 bases from V and 4 bases from J, with 17 bases between. The CDR3 loop is CASSDERLAAYGYTF. The CDR3 DNA sequence: TGTGCCAGCAGCGACGAGCGACTGGCGGCCTATGGCTACACCTTC.